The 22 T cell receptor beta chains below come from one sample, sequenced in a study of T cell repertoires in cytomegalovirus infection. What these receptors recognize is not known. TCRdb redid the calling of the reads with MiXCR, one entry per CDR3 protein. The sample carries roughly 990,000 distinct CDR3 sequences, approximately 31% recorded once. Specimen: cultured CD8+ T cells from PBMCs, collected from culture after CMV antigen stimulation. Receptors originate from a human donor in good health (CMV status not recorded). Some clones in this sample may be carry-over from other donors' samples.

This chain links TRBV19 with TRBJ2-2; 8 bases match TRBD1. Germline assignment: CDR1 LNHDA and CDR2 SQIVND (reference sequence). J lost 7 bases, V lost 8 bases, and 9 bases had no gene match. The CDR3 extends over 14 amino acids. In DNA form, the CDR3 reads TGTGCCAGTGATTCACAGGGGGGAGTCGGGGAGCTGTTTTTT. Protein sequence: CASDSQGGVGELFF.

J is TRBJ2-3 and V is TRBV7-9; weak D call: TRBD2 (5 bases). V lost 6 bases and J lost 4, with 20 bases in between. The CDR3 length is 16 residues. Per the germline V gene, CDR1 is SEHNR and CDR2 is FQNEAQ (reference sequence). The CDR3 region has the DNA TGTGCCAGCAGTCAATCCAGCGAGGGCCCCGCAGATACGCAGTATTTT. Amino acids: CASSQSSEGPADTQYF.

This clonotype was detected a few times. This CDR3 reads CASNTGGEYNEQFF. The CDR3 coding sequence is TGTGCCAGCAACACAGGGGGCGAATACAATGAGCAGTTCTTC. V usage is TRBV11-1 and J usage is TRBJ2-1; TRBD1 agrees at 9 bases. CDR1 SGHAT and CDR2 FQDESV come from the germline V gene (reference sequence). The CDR3 sequence is 14 residues long. Trimming at V came to 7 bases and at J to 4 bases, leaving 5 bases not matched to a gene. Filled out from reference TRBV11-1 and TRBJ2-1, the complete variable domain reads EAEVAQSPRYKITEKSQAVAFWCDPISGHATLYWYRQILGQGPELLVQFQDESVVDDSQLPKDRFSAERLKGVDSTLKIQPAELGDSAMYLCASNTGGEYNEQFFGPGTRLTVL.

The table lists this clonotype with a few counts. CDR3 sequence (DNA): TGTGCCAGTAGCCAACAAATTCTGGGCACTGAAGCTTTCTTT. Its translation is CASSQQILGTEAFF. This chain uses TRBV19 with TRBJ1-1; D remains ambiguous. Looked up from germline, CDR1 is LNHDA and CDR2 is SQIVND (reference sequence). V lost 6 bases, J lost 4 bases, and 15 bases lay in between. The CDR3 loop spans 14 amino acids.

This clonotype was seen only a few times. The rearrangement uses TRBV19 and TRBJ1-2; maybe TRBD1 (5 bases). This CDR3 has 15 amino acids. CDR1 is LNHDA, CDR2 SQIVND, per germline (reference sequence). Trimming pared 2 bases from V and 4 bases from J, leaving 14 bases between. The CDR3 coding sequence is TGTGCCAGTAGTATACACTTTGGGACCTTCTATGGCTACACCTTC. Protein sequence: CASSIHFGTFYGYTF. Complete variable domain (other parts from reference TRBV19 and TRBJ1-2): DGGITQSPKYLFRKEGQNVTLSCEQNLNHDAMYWYRQDPGQGLRLIYYSQIVNDFQKGDIAEGYSVSREKKESFPLTVTSAQKNPTAFYLCASSIHFGTFYGYTFGSGTRLTVV.

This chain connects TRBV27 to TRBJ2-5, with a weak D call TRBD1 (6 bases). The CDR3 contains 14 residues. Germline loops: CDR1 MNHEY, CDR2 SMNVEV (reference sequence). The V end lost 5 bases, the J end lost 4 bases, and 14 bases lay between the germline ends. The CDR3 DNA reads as TGTGCCAGCAGTCCATACAGGGCTGGAGAGACCCAGTACTTC. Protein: CASSPYRAGETQYF.

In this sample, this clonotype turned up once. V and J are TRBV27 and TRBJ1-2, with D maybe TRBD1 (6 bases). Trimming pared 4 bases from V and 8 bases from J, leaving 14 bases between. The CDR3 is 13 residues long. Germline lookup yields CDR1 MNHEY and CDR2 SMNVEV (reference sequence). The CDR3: CASSSAGARGYTF. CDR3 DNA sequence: TGTGCCAGCAGTTCAGCAGGGGCGCGAGGCTACACCTTC.

CDR3 DNA sequence: TGTGCCAGCTATATAGGGCTTGAAGCTTTCTTT. This sequence encodes CASYIGLEAFF. The chain employs TRBV27 and TRBJ1-1; D is unresolved. CDR1 is MNHEY, CDR2 SMNVEV, per germline (reference sequence). CDR3 length: 11 residues. V was clipped by 8 bases and J by 7 bases, with 11 bases between them.

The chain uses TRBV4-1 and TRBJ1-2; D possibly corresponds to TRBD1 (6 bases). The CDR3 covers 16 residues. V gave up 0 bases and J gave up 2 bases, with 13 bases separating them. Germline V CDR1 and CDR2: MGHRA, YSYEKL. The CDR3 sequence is CASSQDLTGSNYGYTF. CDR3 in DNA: TGCGCCAGCAGCCAAGATCTTACAGGGTCAAACTATGGCTACACCTTC.

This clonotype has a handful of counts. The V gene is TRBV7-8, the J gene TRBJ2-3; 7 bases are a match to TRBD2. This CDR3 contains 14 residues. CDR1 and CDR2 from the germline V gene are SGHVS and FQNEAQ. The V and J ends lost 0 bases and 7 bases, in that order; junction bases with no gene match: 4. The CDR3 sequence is CASSLAQRGNTQYF. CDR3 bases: TGTGCCAGCAGCTTAGCCCAGCGGGGCAATACGCAGTATTTT.

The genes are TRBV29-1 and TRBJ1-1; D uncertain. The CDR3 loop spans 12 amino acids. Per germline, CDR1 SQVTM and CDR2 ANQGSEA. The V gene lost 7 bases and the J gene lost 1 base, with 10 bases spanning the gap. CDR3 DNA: TGCAGCGGGAGGCGGTGGAACACTGAAGCTTTCTTT. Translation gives CSGRRWNTEAFF.

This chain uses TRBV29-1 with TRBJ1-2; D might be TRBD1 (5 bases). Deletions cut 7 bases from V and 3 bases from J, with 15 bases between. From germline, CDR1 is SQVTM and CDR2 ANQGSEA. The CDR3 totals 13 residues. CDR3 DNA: TGCAGCGCCTGGGGGGGGAAACACTATGGCTACACCTTC. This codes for CSAWGGKHYGYTF.

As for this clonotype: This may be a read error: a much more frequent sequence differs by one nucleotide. The DNA for the CDR3 is TGTGCCAGGAGCACCCGACTAGCGGGGGGGCGAACCGGGGAGCTGTTTTTT. Its protein product is CARSTRLAGGRTGELFF. The chain has TRBV7-6 and TRBJ2-2; 14 positions agree with TRBD2. Unmatched junction bases numbered 11, after V lost 9 bases and J lost 5 bases. Germline CDR1 is SGHVS and CDR2 is FNYEAQ. The CDR3 length is 17 residues.

For the CDR3, the DNA is TGTGCCAGCAGTTTAAGGGGGGGGGCCTTCACCGGGGAGCTGTTTTTT. Translated: CASSLRGGAFTGELFF. The chain employs TRBV12-3 or TRBV12-4 and TRBJ2-2, with a possible D match to TRBD2 (7 bases). This CDR3 is 16 amino acids long. The V gene lost 2 bases and the J gene lost 4 bases, with 14 bases spanning the gap.

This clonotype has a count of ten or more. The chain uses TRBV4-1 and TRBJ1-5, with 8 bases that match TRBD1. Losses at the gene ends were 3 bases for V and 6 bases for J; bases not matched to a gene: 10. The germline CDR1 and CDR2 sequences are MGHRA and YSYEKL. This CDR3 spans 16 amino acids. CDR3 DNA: TGCGCCAGCAGCCATGCCGCGGACAGGGAGATTCAGCCCCAGCATTTT. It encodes CASSHAADREIQPQHF.

This chain's CDR3 is CASSPAPGGGPYNEQFF. In nucleotides, the CDR3 is TGTGCCAGCAGTCCCGCCCCCGGGGGGGGTCCCTACAATGAGCAGTTCTTC. The chain employs TRBV27 and TRBJ2-1, with 8 bases identical to TRBD2. The CDR3 is 17 residues long. With V trimmed by 5 bases and J by 2 bases, 11 bases remained unmatched. Per the germline V gene, CDR1 is MNHEY and CDR2 is SMNVEV (reference sequence).

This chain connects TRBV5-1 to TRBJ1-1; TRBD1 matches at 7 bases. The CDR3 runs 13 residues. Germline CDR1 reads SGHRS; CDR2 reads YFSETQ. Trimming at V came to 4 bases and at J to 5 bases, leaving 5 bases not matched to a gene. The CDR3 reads CASSGDRVTEAFF. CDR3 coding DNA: TGCGCCAGCAGCGGTGACAGGGTAACTGAAGCTTTCTTT.

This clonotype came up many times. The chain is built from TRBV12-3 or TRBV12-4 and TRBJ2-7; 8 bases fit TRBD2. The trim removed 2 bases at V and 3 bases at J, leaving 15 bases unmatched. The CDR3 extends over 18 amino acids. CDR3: CASSLQGPGSSGCYEQYV. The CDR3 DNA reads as TGTGCCAGCAGTTTACAGGGACCGGGGTCTAGCGGGTGCTACGAGCAGTACGTC.

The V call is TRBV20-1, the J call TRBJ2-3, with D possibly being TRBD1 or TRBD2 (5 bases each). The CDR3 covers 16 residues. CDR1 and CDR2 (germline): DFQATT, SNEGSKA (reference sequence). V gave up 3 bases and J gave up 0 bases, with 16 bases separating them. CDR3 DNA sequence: TGCAGTGCTAGTCCGGACGGGGCGGCTAGCACAGATACGCAGTATTTT. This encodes CSASPDGAASTDTQYF.

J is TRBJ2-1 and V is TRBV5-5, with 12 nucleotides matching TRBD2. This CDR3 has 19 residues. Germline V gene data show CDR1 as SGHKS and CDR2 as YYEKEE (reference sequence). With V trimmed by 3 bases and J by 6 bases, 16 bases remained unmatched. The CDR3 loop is CASSSGGLAGGLTPNEQFF. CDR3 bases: TGTGCCAGCAGCTCGGGAGGGCTAGCGGGGGGGTTGACCCCCAATGAGCAGTTCTTC.

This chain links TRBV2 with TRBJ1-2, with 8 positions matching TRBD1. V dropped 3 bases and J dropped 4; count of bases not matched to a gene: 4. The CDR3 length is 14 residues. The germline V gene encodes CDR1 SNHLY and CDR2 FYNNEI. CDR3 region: CASSEDREAYGYTF. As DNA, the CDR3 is TGTGCCAGCAGTGAGGACAGGGAAGCCTATGGCTACACCTTC.

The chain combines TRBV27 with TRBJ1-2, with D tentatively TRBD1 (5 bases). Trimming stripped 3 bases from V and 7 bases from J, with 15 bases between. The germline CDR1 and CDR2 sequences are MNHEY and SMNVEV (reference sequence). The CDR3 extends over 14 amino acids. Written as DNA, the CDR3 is TGTGCCAGCAGTTTCGGGACCGTTCTAAGTGGCTACACCTTC. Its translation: CASSFGTVLSGYTF.